The sequence of this T cell receptor (beta chain) was determined in a study of blood T cell repertoires in COVID-19. The overall study: Some COVID-19 samples were acute and others convalescent; all came from the United States, Italy and Spain.

Clinical history as reported by participants underpinned cohort assignment. The study counted Cohort 3 donors as recovered given two negative PCRs, clearance, or symptom resolution. Here immunoSEQ multiplex PCR was the method, and the copy in TCRdb shows in-frame clones only, minus some. The sample holds 360,000 or so clones, roughly 90% seen once. Sequencing was carried out using PBMCs or T cells enriched from blood (not recorded which). The TCR originated in a woman younger than 45 who had recovered from COVID-19.

This CDR3 is CASSGSLGADTQYF. CDR3 bases: TGTGCCAGCAGTGGGTCGCTAGGCGCAGATACGCAGTATTTT. J is TRBJ2-3 and V is TRBV11-1; D not resolved. CDR1 is SGHAT and CDR2 is FQDESV in the germline V gene (reference sequence). V was trimmed by 6 bases and J by 4 bases, leaving 14 bases between them. CDR3 length: 14 amino acids.